The sequence of this T cell receptor beta chain was determined in a study of OX40 agonist ivuxolimab in advanced cancers. Across the whole study: In this trial design, patients received ivuxolimab intravenously at 0.01 to 10 mg/kg every 2 weeks.

The table lists this clone with a count of one. Trimming took off 6 bases at V and 5 bases at J, with 20 bases between the two ends. Germline CDR1 and CDR2: SGHTS and YDEGEE. The CDR3 has 15 amino acids. Method: immunoSEQ multiplex PCR; TCRdb's copy keeps in-frame clones and lacks some. The sample lists some 68,000 clones; 88% were seen once. The receptor was derived from an adult with an advanced solid tumor such as melanoma, head and neck, liver or kidney cancer. This specimen consisted of CD4+ or CD8+ T cells sorted from blood, obtained in a trial of the OX40 agonist ivuxolimab. The chain recombines TRBV5-8 with TRBJ2-5; a possible D gene is TRBD1 (5 bases). The CDR3 here is CASTNYRVPGETQYF. The CDR3, as DNA: TGTGCCAGCACCAATTACCGGGTCCCAGGGGAGACCCAGTACTTC.